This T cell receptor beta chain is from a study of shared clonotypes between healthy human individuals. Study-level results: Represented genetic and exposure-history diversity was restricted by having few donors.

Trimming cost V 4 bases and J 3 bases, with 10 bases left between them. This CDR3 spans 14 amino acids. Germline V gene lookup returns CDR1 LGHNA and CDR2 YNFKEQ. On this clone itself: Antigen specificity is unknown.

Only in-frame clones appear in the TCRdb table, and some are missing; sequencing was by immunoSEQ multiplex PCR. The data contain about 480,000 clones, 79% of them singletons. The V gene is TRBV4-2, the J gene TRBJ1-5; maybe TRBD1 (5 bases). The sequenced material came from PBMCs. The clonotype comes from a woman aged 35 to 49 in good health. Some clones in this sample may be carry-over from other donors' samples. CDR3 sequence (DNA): TGTGCCAGCAGCCCCCGGGGGGACAATCAGCCCCAGCATTTT. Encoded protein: CASSPRGDNQPQHF.